Presented here are 27 T cell receptor beta chains from one specimen sequenced in a study of T cells in women clearing cervical HPV infection. Repertoires were generated with immunoSEQ multiplex PCR, while TCRdb's copy carries only in-frame clones and drops some. Its listing shows more than 25,000 clones. The source material was blood buffy coat. The receptor source for this set is a woman between 18 and 69 years old with a cervical HPV16 infection that either progressed to CIN3+ or cleared (not recorded which).

As regards this clone: The CDR3 extends 3 residues past the end of the read, so its final part is completed from the germline J gene. The chain couples TRBV6-2 or TRBV6-3 to TRBJ1-5; D gene uncertain. CDR1 is MNHEY, CDR2 SVGEGT, per germline. V lost 5 bases and J lost 2, with 7 bases in between. The CDR3 totals 13 residues. Incomplete CDR3 DNA: TGTGCCAGCAGTCAAACAGGCAATCAGCCC. Translated, it gives CASSQTGNQP. The whole CDR3 sequence is CASSQTGNQPQHF.

Details on this clone: The read terminates 3 residues before the CDR3 end, so the remaining end is supplied by the germline J gene. The chain uses TRBV12-3 or TRBV12-4 and TRBJ1-6; D is unresolved. This CDR3 comprises 15 residues. V was trimmed by 7 bases and J by 9 bases, leaving 19 bases between them. The CDR3 sequence is CASTLRGGSSSPLHF. The sequenced part of the CDR3 DNA is TGTGCCAGCACCTTACGGGGAGGGTCAAGTTCACCC.

A word on this clone: The read ends 3 residues before the CDR3 terminus; that terminus is restored from the germline J gene. The V call is TRBV30, the J call TRBJ1-3; tentative D call: TRBD1 (6 bases). Germline assignment: CDR1 GTSNPN and CDR2 SVGIG (reference sequence). The V end was cut by 4 bases, the J end by 2 bases, with 9 bases between. The CDR3 is 13 residues long. The sequenced CDR3 bases are TGTGCCTGGAAGCCAGGGGCTGGAAACACC. The encoded protein is CAWKPGAGNT. The CDR3 reads in full as CAWKPGAGNTIYF.

As for this clone: Coverage ceases 3 residues before the CDR3 finishes, and the germline J gene fills in the end. V is TRBV19 and J is TRBJ2-1; D is possibly TRBD2 (5 bases). The CDR3 covers 14 residues. Trimming removed 3 bases from V and 7 bases from J, with 13 bases in between. The germline V gene has CDR1 LNHDA and CDR2 SQIVND (reference sequence). The CDR3 DNA, read in part, is TGTGCCAGTAGTATCCCCGGGGTTGGGAATGAG. Translating gives CASSIPGVGNE. The full CDR3 protein is CASSIPGVGNEQFF.

As to this clone: The CDR3 end falls 3 residues outside the read, so it is completed with the germline J gene. This rearrangement joins TRBV10-3 to TRBJ1-5; 10 positions match TRBD1. Germline V gives CDR1 ENHRY, CDR2 SYGVKD. The CDR3 totals 15 residues. Unmatched junction bases numbered 5, after V lost 5 bases and J lost 4 bases. CDR3 bases read: TGTGCCATCAGTCCTGGACAGGGGGGGAATCAGCCC. Translated, it gives CAISPGQGGNQP. Given in full, the CDR3 is CAISPGQGGNQPQHF.

Concerning this clone itself: The CDR3 goes on 3 residues after the read ends, and that part is filled in from the germline J gene. V and J are TRBV5-1 and TRBJ2-7; the D call may be TRBD1 or TRBD2 (6 bases each). Germline loops: CDR1 SGHRS, CDR2 YFSETQ. V was cut by 1 base and J by 0 bases, with 20 bases left in between. This CDR3 has 18 amino acids. The DNA read from the CDR3 is TGCGCCAGCAGCTTGAGGAGGGGGTCTACCCAGAGCTCCTACGAG. It is translated as CASSLRRGSTQSSYE. The complete CDR3 protein is CASSLRRGSTQSSYEQYF.

As regards this clone: Sequencing ends 3 residues short of the CDR3 end; the germline J gene provides the rest. This chain links TRBV30 with TRBJ2-2; D perhaps matches TRBD1 (7 bases). This CDR3 contains 14 residues. Looked up from germline, CDR1 is GTSNPN and CDR2 is SVGIG (reference sequence). CDR3 region: CAWSMAGGNEKLFF. The part of the CDR3 DNA that was read is TGTGCCTGGAGTATGGCAGGGGGGAATGAAAAG.

Concerning this clone: The read ends 3 residues before the CDR3 terminus; that terminus is restored from the germline J gene. The chain has TRBV5-1 and TRBJ2-3, with a possible D match to TRBD1 (5 bases). Germline V gene lookup returns CDR1 SGHRS and CDR2 YFSETQ. The CDR3 has 14 amino acids. Between the trimmed V and J ends, which lost 2 bases and 2 bases, there was a span of 9 bases. CDR3 bases read: TGCGCCAGCAGCTTCCAGGGCTTCACAGATACG. It translates to CASSFQGFTDT. The CDR3 in full is CASSFQGFTDTQYF.

As for this clone: Read sequence stops 3 residues before the CDR3 end, and the germline J gene provides the missing end. This chain connects TRBV12-3 or TRBV12-4 to TRBJ2-4, with 8 positions matching TRBD1. V shed 7 bases and J 1 base; nucleotides not matched to a gene: 9. The CDR3 has 16 residues. CDR3 DNA, as far as it was read: TGTGCCAGCATCGACGGGACAGGTTGGGCCAAAAACATT. Translated: CASIDGTGWAKNI. The whole CDR3 sequence is CASIDGTGWAKNIQYF.

About this clone: The CDR3 goes on 3 residues after the read ends, and that part is filled in from the germline J gene. The genes are TRBV2 and TRBJ2-4; TRBD1 agrees at 7 bases. Germline-derived CDR1 and CDR2 are SNHLY and FYNNEI. CDR3 size: 12 residues. CDR3 DNA, as far as it was read: TGTGCCAGCAGTGGACAGGGATATGGT. This translates into CASSGQGYG. The whole CDR3 reads CASSGQGYGQYF.

Comments on this clone: With the read ending 3 residues before the CDR3 end, the germline J gene is used to fill in that end. The chain combines TRBV2 with TRBJ2-7; TRBD1 agrees at 7 bases. From germline, CDR1 is SNHLY and CDR2 FYNNEI. The V and J ends lost 5 bases and 3 bases, in that order; junction bases with no gene match: 7. There are 14 residues in the CDR3. The CDR3 loop reads CASSYDRDGYEQYF. The CDR3 bases that were read are TGTGCCAGCAGTTACGACAGGGACGGCTACGAG.

Note on this clone: The missing CDR3 end, 3 residues past where the read stops, is filled in from the germline J gene. J is TRBJ2-7 and V is TRBV5-6; TRBD1 matches 9 bases. The junction had 9 bases not matched to a gene; V was cut back by 5 bases and J by 3 bases. Germline-derived CDR1 and CDR2 are SGHDT and YYEEEE. The CDR3 is 15 residues long. The covered CDR3 bases are TGTGCCAGCAGTCCAATTCCGGGACAGGGCTACGAG. Its translation: CASSPIPGQGYE. The complete CDR3 sequence is CASSPIPGQGYEQYF.

Worth noting for this clone: With the read ending 3 residues before the CDR3 end, the germline J gene is used to fill in that end. The V call is TRBV7-2, the J call TRBJ2-5, with TRBD2 matching over 11 bases. Germline CDR1 SGHTA, CDR2 FQGNSA. J lost 4 bases, V lost 3 bases, and 4 bases had no gene match. The CDR3 is made up of 15 amino acids. The part of the CDR3 DNA that was read is TGTGCCAGCAGCTTTAGCGGGGGGGCCACAGAGACC. Amino acid sequence: CASSFSGGATET. In full, the CDR3 reads CASSFSGGATETQYF.

About this clone itself: The read terminates 3 residues ahead of where the CDR3 ends, so the germline J gene completes it. The genes are TRBV14 and TRBJ2-3, with 8 bases aligning to TRBD2. This CDR3 comprises 16 residues. The germline CDR1 and CDR2 sequences are SGHDN and FVKESK. The V and J ends lost 1 base and 3 bases, in that order; junction bases with no gene match: 6. The sequenced CDR3 bases are TGTGCCAGCAGCCAAGGGAATAGCGGGGCGACAGATACG. Its translation is CASSQGNSGATDT. The CDR3 as a whole reads CASSQGNSGATDTQYF.

Comments on this clone: The read ends 3 residues before the CDR3 terminus; that terminus is restored from the germline J gene. V usage is TRBV2 and J usage is TRBJ1-2, with D possibly being TRBD1 (5 bases). CDR3 length: 16 residues. The germline V gene encodes CDR1 SNHLY and CDR2 FYNNEI. CDR3 in amino acids: CASREKGTSGTYDYTF. The CDR3 DNA, read in part, is TGTGCCAGCAGAGAAAAGGGGACTAGCGGGACCTACGAC.

The DNA read from the CDR3 is TGCGCCAGCAGCCAAGATGGTCTAGCGGGGGGGCCAGTAGAGACC. It is translated as CASSQDGLAGGPVET. The full CDR3 protein reads CASSQDGLAGGPVETQYF. The V gene is TRBV4-1, the J gene TRBJ2-5; 12 bases are shared with TRBD2. Read data end 3 residues before the CDR3 end; the end is taken from the germline J gene. The V gene's germline CDR1 is MGHRA and CDR2 YSYEKL. The CDR3 is 18 residues long. The J segment lost 4 bases and the V segment lost 0 bases, leaving 9 bases of the junction unmatched.

Details on this clone: The read terminates 3 residues ahead of where the CDR3 ends, so the germline J gene completes it. The chain uses TRBV5-6 and TRBJ1-6, with 7 bases matching TRBD1. V was clipped by 4 bases and J by 7 bases; unmatched bases: 8. Per germline, CDR1 SGHDT and CDR2 YYEEEE. CDR3 length equals 15 residues. This CDR3 is CASSEQGPQNSPLHF. CDR3 DNA, as far as it was read: TGTGCCAGCAGCGAACAGGGGCCTCAAAATTCACCC. Combining the CDR3 with reference TRBV5-6 and TRBJ1-6 gives the whole variable domain DAGVTQSPTHLIKTRGQQVTLRCSPKSGHDTVSWYQQALGQGPQFIFQYYEEEERQRGNFPDRFSGHQFPNYSSELNVNALLLGDSALYLCASSEQGPQNSPLHFGNGTRLTVT.

About this clone itself: The read is 3 residues too short to cover the CDR3 end, so that end is filled in from the germline J gene. V and J are TRBV13 and TRBJ1-2, with 7 bases fitting TRBD1. CDR1 and CDR2 (germline): PRHDT, FYEKMQ (reference sequence). Trimming at V came to 4 bases and at J to 5 bases, leaving 7 bases not matched to a gene. The CDR3 runs 14 residues. CDR3 DNA (partial): TGTGCCAGCAGCTCAGAGGGGGCCAGGTATGGC. Translating it yields CASSSEGARYG. The whole CDR3 sequence reads CASSSEGARYGYTF.

In the case of this clone: The missing CDR3 end, 3 residues past where the read stops, is filled in from the germline J gene. V is TRBV30 and J is TRBJ1-6; D uncertain. The CDR3 spans 15 residues. Germline CDR1 GTSNPN, CDR2 SVGIG (reference sequence). V shed 4 bases and J shed 7 bases, with 17 bases lying between them. The CDR3 is CAWKKESIGNSPLHF. The CDR3 bases that were read are TGTGCCTGGAAAAAGGAATCGATAGGGAATTCACCC.

Remarks on this clone: With the read ending 3 residues before the CDR3 end, the germline J gene is used to fill in that end. J is TRBJ1-5 and V is TRBV7-2; weak D call: TRBD1 (5 bases). Germline V gene lookup returns CDR1 SGHTA and CDR2 FQGNSA. The CDR3 is 13 residues long. The V end lost 8 bases, the J end lost 6 bases, and 14 bases lay between the germline ends. The CDR3 spells CASPPRGVQPQHF. CDR3 bases read: TGTGCCAGCCCCCCCAGAGGGGTTCAGCCC.

Remarks on this clone: With the read ending 3 residues before the CDR3 end, the germline J gene is used to fill in that end. This rearrangement joins TRBV7-9 to TRBJ1-4, with 12 bases identical to TRBD1. J was trimmed by 9 bases and V by 7 bases; bases with no gene match: 9. This CDR3 has 15 amino acids. Germline V gives CDR1 SEHNR, CDR2 FQNEAQ (reference sequence). The DNA read from the CDR3 is TGTGCCAGCACTTACTCCGGGACAGGGGGCCAAAAA. Translating gives CASTYSGTGGQK. The entire CDR3 is CASTYSGTGGQKLFF. Supplemented by reference TRBV7-9 and TRBJ1-4, the full variable domain reads DTGVSQNPRHKITKRGQNVTFRCDPISEHNRLYWYRQTLGQGPEFLTYFQNEAQLEKSRLLSDRFSAERPKGSFSTLEIQRTEQGDSAMYLCASTYSGTGGQKLFFGSGTQLSVL.

To note about this clone: The CDR3 extends 3 residues past the end of the read, so its final part is completed from the germline J gene. The chain has TRBV7-2 and TRBJ2-3, with D possibly being TRBD1 (6 bases). The CDR3 length is 14 residues. Deletions cut 5 bases from V and 2 bases from J, with 11 bases between. Germline values: CDR1 SGHTA, CDR2 FQGNSA. The sequenced CDR3 bases are TGTGCCAGCAGCCCGGGACAAATCACAGATACG. Residues: CASSPGQITDT. The entire CDR3 reads CASSPGQITDTQYF. The full variable domain, rest sourced from reference TRBV7-2 and TRBJ2-3, is GAGVSQSPSNKVTEKGKDVELRCDPISGHTALYWYRQSLGQGLEFLIYFQGNSAPDKSGLPSDRFSAERTGGSVSTLTIQRTQQEDSAVYLCASSPGQITDTQYFGPGTRLTVL.

About this clone itself: The CDR3 is cut off 3 residues early in the read; its end comes from the germline J gene. The chain carries TRBV5-1 and TRBJ1-4; D possibly corresponds to TRBD1 (6 bases). Germline lookup yields CDR1 SGHRS and CDR2 YFSETQ. Trimming pared 0 bases from V and 4 bases from J, leaving 16 bases between. The CDR3 runs to 17 residues. The sequenced CDR3 bases are TGCGCCAGCAGCTTGGATCATCGGGGGGGCTTTAATGAAAAA. This encodes CASSLDHRGGFNEK. The entire CDR3 protein reads CASSLDHRGGFNEKLFF.

As for this clone: The read gets to within 3 residues of the CDR3 end, and the germline J gene fills in the rest. This chain connects TRBV19 to TRBJ2-4; a weak D match, TRBD1 (6 bases). The germline CDR1 and CDR2 sequences are LNHDA and SQIVND (reference sequence). The CDR3 is made up of 13 amino acids. CDR3 DNA, as far as it was read: TGTGCCAGTAGTCCCCTGGGACATCATGGT. It yields the protein CASSPLGHHG. The whole CDR3 sequence reads CASSPLGHHGQYF.

CDR3 region: CASSPGYGYTF. The sequenced CDR3 bases are TGTGCCAGCAGTCCAGGCTATGGC. This chain connects TRBV28 to TRBJ1-2; no clear D gene. The CDR3 extends 3 residues past the end of the read, so its final part is completed from the germline J gene. The germline V gene has CDR1 MDHEN and CDR2 SYDVKM. Deletions cut 5 bases from V and 4 bases from J, with 5 bases between. This CDR3 is built from 11 residues.

The DNA read from the CDR3 is TGTGCCAGCAGCCACGCCGGGGGAGGGACTGAA. Amino acid sequence: CASSHAGGGTE. The entire CDR3 is CASSHAGGGTEAFF. This chain connects TRBV13 to TRBJ1-1; D possibly corresponds to TRBD1 (5 bases). The sequence runs out 3 residues before the end of the CDR3; the remainder is reconstructed from the germline J gene. CDR1 PRHDT and CDR2 FYEKMQ come from the germline V gene (reference sequence). With 5 bases removed from V and 5 bases from J, the gap between germline ends came to 15 bases. This CDR3 spans 14 amino acids.

In the case of this clone: The read comes to an end 3 residues before the CDR3 does, leaving the germline J gene to fill in the end. The chain is built from TRBV18 and TRBJ1-2; D is perhaps TRBD1 (6 bases). The germline V gene has CDR1 KGHSH and CDR2 LQKENI. The CDR3 length is 15 residues. The sequenced CDR3 bases are TGTGCCAGCTCACTCGAGCGGGGGGGCACAGATACC. Amino acid sequence: CASSLERGGTDT. The full CDR3 reads CASSLERGGTDTYTF.